This TCR beta chain was obtained from a study of blood T cells in healthy people across ages. This clonotype came up a few times. For the second PCR, which ran for about 7 to 12 cycles, a sample-barcoded 5' primer and a J-beta primer mix were used. The authors tagged each cDNA molecule using a template-switch adaptor with 12 random nucleotides. Each single sample gave us at least 2.5 million CDR3-containing paired-end reads. TCRdb fed the 5' RACE reads into MiXCR, producing one record per CDR3 protein. The profile covers more than 800,000 distinct CDR3 sequences, with 35% to 50% appearing a single time and over 15% taken by the ten largest. Germline lookup yields CDR1 MDHEN and CDR2 SYDVKM. The CDR3 is made up of 13 amino acids. Trimming removed 9 bases at V and 5 bases at J, with 11 bases between.

The clonotype was recovered from a woman aged 60 to 75 in good health. The specimen sequenced was blood. V gene TRBV28 combines with J gene TRBJ1-6; TRBD1 is a possible D gene (6 bases). The CDR3 protein is CASGGPHNSPLHF. CDR3 bases: TGTGCCAGTGGGGGCCCCCATAATTCACCCCTCCACTTT.